Described below is a single T cell receptor beta chain sequence and its context. What it binds is not known. It was with 60 Vbeta and 13 Jbeta primers that the PCR ran. Some clones are missing from TCRdb's copy, which holds only in-frame ones; the method was immunoSEQ multiplex PCR. In the table there are about 100,000 clones, approximately 79% of which are singletons. V dropped 6 bases and J dropped 3 bases, with 18 bases sitting between them. Germline assignment: CDR1 MDHEN and CDR2 SYDVKM. This CDR3 has 16 residues. The data derive from a study of cytomegalovirus exposure and HLA in healthy donors. Findings and limits, study-wide: When a later analysis was performed, an Asian-associated ancestry cluster reportedly had fewer N-insertions than the roughly 700-donor mean.

V gene TRBV28 combines with J gene TRBJ1-5; TRBD1 is a possible D gene (6 bases). This receptor was identified in a woman in her thirties or forties in good health and CMV-seronegative. The sequencing input was PBMCs. DNA for the CDR3: TGTGCCAGCAGGAATCGGGGGGCGCGGACCAATCAGCCCCAGCATTTT. Translating gives CASRNRGARTNQPQHF. Combining the CDR3 with reference TRBV28 and TRBJ1-5 gives the whole variable domain DVKVTQSSRYLVKRTGEKVFLECVQDMDHENMFWYRQDPGLGLRLIYFSYDVKMKEKGDIPEGYSVSREKKERFSLILESASTNQTSMYLCASRNRGARTNQPQHFGDGTRLSIL.